The 23 T cell receptor beta chains listed next were all sequenced from one sample in a study of blood T cell repertoires in COVID-19. Sequenced by immunoSEQ multiplex PCR; TCRdb stores in-frame clones only, minus some. This sample yields 150,000 to 200,000 clones, of which around 81% are seen a single time; under 0.95% belongs to the top ten. Sample: peripheral blood. Receptor source: a man in his sixties with COVID-19, enrolled during active disease.

A note on this clone: The sample carries other DNA sequences with the same CDR3. The V and J genes are TRBV18 and TRBJ1-4; D may be TRBD1 (5 bases). The CDR3 sequence is 12 residues long. Germline V gene data show CDR1 as KGHSH and CDR2 as LQKENI. Trimming pared 3 bases from V and 8 bases from J, leaving 7 bases between. CDR3 nucleotides: TGTGCCAGCTCACCCAAGGGGGAAAAACTGTTTTTT. It codes for CASSPKGEKLFF. The whole variable domain, filled in from reference TRBV18 and TRBJ1-4, reads NAGVMQNPRHLVRRRGQEARLRCSPMKGHSHVYWYRQLPEEGLKFMVYLQKENIIDESGMPKERFSAEFPKEGPSILRIQQVVRGDSAAYFCASSPKGEKLFFGSGTQLSVL.

The chain links TRBV6-5 to TRBJ1-1; TRBD1 might be the D (6 bases). V was shortened by 2 bases and J by 4 bases, with 14 bases between the two germline ends. The CDR3 covers 15 residues. Germline V gives CDR1 MNHEY, CDR2 SVGAGI. The CDR3 here is CASSYDLLGGTEAFF. CDR3 nucleotides: TGTGCCAGCAGTTACGACCTCCTAGGGGGCACTGAAGCTTTCTTT.

Turning to this clone: The sample contains more than one DNA sequence encoding this CDR3. This chain uses TRBV20-1 with TRBJ1-4, with unresolved D. The CDR3 is made up of 11 amino acids. V was clipped by 1 base and J by 7 bases, with 4 bases between them. Per germline, CDR1 DFQATT and CDR2 SNEGSKA (reference sequence). The CDR3 DNA reads TGCAGTGCTAGAGGCGGTGAAAAACTGTTTTTT. Encoded protein: CSARGGEKLFF.

The chain is built from TRBV4-1 and TRBJ2-1; 9 bases match TRBD2. Germline CDR1 MGHRA, CDR2 YSYEKL. The CDR3 consists of 17 residues. Trimming removed 0 bases from V and 8 bases from J; junction bases left unmatched: 11. DNA for the CDR3: TGCGCCAGCAGCCAAGAGGGGGTTACTAGCGGGTGGGATGAGCAGTTCTTC. This sequence encodes CASSQEGVTSGWDEQFF.

This chain connects TRBV15 to TRBJ1-3, with D perhaps matching TRBD1 (6 bases). The CDR3 extends over 15 amino acids. V lost 2 bases, J lost 4 bases, and 12 bases lay in between. The germline gives CDR1 LNHNV, CDR2 YYDKDF (reference sequence). The CDR3 region is CATSRSRGYGNTIYF. The CDR3, as DNA: TGTGCCACCAGCAGATCGAGGGGGTACGGAAACACCATATATTTT.

The chain couples TRBV4-3 to TRBJ1-4, with D possibly being TRBD1 (5 bases). V gave up 4 bases and J gave up 7 bases, with 19 bases separating them. The CDR3 has 16 amino acids. Germline values: CDR1 LGHNA, CDR2 YSLEER. The CDR3 region has the DNA TGCGCCAGCAGCCTAGGAGGGGAACAGTATAGTGAAAAACTGTTTTTT. This sequence encodes CASSLGGEQYSEKLFF.

This rearrangement joins TRBV19 to TRBJ2-2; tentatively, D is TRBD2 (5 bases). Per the germline V gene, CDR1 is LNHDA and CDR2 is SQIVND (reference sequence). The CDR3 contains 17 residues. With 0 bases removed from V and 4 bases from J, the gap between germline ends came to 15 bases. CDR3 sequence: CASSIDPGAGGTGELFF. CDR3 DNA: TGTGCCAGTAGTATAGACCCGGGCGCAGGAGGCACCGGGGAGCTGTTTTTT.

This chain uses TRBV25-1 with TRBJ1-1; no clear D. CDR3 length equals 13 residues. With 4 bases removed from V and 1 base from J, the gap between germline ends came to 7 bases. Germline V CDR1 and CDR2: MGHDK, SYGVNS. This CDR3 reads CASSGFRNTEAFF. The CDR3 region has the DNA TGTGCCAGCAGTGGTTTCAGGAACACTGAAGCTTTCTTT.

The chain uses TRBV11-1 and TRBJ2-1; D may be TRBD1 (5 bases). V was shortened by 3 bases and J by 4 bases, with 13 bases between the two germline ends. The CDR3 contains 15 residues. CDR1 and CDR2 from the germline V gene are SGHAT and FQDESV (reference sequence). The CDR3 loop reads CASSFGAELYNEQFF. In nucleotides, the CDR3 is TGTGCCAGCAGCTTTGGGGCGGAGTTGTACAATGAGCAGTTCTTC.

Only one count was recorded for this clone. This rearrangement joins TRBV5-1 to TRBJ2-2, with TRBD1 identical over 9 bases. Germline V gene sequence: CDR1 SGHRS, CDR2 YFSETQ. V was clipped by 3 bases and J by 4 bases; unmatched bases: 4. This CDR3 comprises 15 residues. For the CDR3, the DNA is TGCGCCAGCAGCTCGGGACAGGGTCCCACCGGGGAGCTGTTTTTT. It translates to CASSSGQGPTGELFF. The entire variable domain, with the rest obtained from reference TRBV5-1 and TRBJ2-2, is as follows: KAGVTQTPRYLIKTRGQQVTLSCSPISGHRSVSWYQQTPGQGLQFLFEYFSETQRNKGNFPGRFSGRQFSNSRSEMNVSTLELGDSALYLCASSSGQGPTGELFFGEGSRLTVL.

This clone was seen a few times. V gene TRBV5-1 combines with J gene TRBJ1-5; a possible D gene is TRBD1 (5 bases). CDR1 and CDR2 (germline): SGHRS, YFSETQ. V was shortened by 4 bases and J by 8 bases, with 16 bases between the two germline ends. The CDR3 has 14 residues. The CDR3 protein is CASSIQPTGEPQHF. The CDR3 DNA reads TGCGCCAGCAGCATCCAACCAACGGGGGAGCCCCAGCATTTT.

This chain connects TRBV19 to TRBJ2-7, with 10 bases fitting TRBD1. Looked up from germline, CDR1 is LNHDA and CDR2 is SQIVND (reference sequence). J gave up 4 bases and V 4 bases, and 7 bases lay outside the gene matches. CDR3 length: 15 residues. This chain's CDR3 is CASSTWTGGLYEQYF. As DNA, the CDR3 is TGTGCCAGTAGTACCTGGACAGGGGGGTTGTACGAGCAGTACTTC. The full variable domain, rest sourced from reference TRBV19 and TRBJ2-7, is DGGITQSPKYLFRKEGQNVTLSCEQNLNHDAMYWYRQDPGQGLRLIYYSQIVNDFQKGDIAEGYSVSREKKESFPLTVTSAQKNPTAFYLCASSTWTGGLYEQYFGPGTRLTVT.

In this sample, this clone turned up once. V is TRBV27 and J is TRBJ2-7; D is perhaps TRBD1 (6 bases). Between the trimmed V and J ends, which lost 6 bases and 2 bases, there was a span of 17 bases. Germline V gives CDR1 MNHEY, CDR2 SMNVEV (reference sequence). The CDR3 spans 15 residues. The CDR3 reads CASRRSGTPTYEQYF. DNA for the CDR3: TGTGCCAGCAGGAGATCCGGGACACCCACCTACGAGCAGTACTTC.

CDR3 nucleotide sequence: TGTGCCAGCAGCCTTGCCGGGACTAGCGGGGGACCGGGGGGCGAGCAGTACTTC. Residues: CASSLAGTSGGPGGEQYF. This chain connects TRBV7-9 to TRBJ2-7, with 14 bases matching TRBD2. J lost 6 bases, V lost 5 bases, and 15 bases had no gene match. The length of the CDR3 is 18 residues. Per germline, CDR1 SEHNR and CDR2 FQNEAQ (reference sequence).

The chain is built from TRBV27 and TRBJ2-7, with D unclear. V lost 4 bases and J 0 bases, leaving 4 bases between the germline ends. Germline assignment: CDR1 MNHEY and CDR2 SMNVEV (reference sequence). The CDR3 spans 12 residues. The CDR3 region has the DNA TGTGCCAGCAGTTCCCTCTCCTACGAGCAGTACTTC. Translation gives CASSSLSYEQYF.

The CDR3 region has the DNA TGTGCCAGCAGCCAAGATCAGAGGCAGGGTGAGACTGAAGCTTTCTTT. Protein: CASSQDQRQGETEAFF. V is TRBV4-2 and J is TRBJ1-1; tentatively, D is TRBD1 (5 bases). The CDR3 has 16 amino acids. Germline V gene data show CDR1 as LGHNA and CDR2 as YNFKEQ. Trimming removed 0 bases from V and 5 bases from J, with 16 bases in between.

The chain couples TRBV7-8 to TRBJ2-3; 12 nucleotides align to TRBD2. Germline CDR1 and CDR2: SGHVS and FQNEAQ. V gave up 5 bases and J gave up 3 bases; unmatched junction bases: 9. The CDR3 loop spans 17 amino acids. The CDR3 region is CASSLATSGSGTDTQYF. As DNA, the CDR3 is TGTGCCAGCAGCCTCGCGACTAGCGGGAGTGGAACAGATACGCAGTATTTT.

CDR3 sequence: CSVAVSQGATDTQYF. The CDR3, as DNA: TGCAGCGTTGCGGTGTCGCAGGGGGCAACAGATACGCAGTATTTT. The gene calls are TRBV29-1 and TRBJ2-3; 8 bases align to TRBD1. The CDR3 has 15 residues. The germline gives CDR1 SQVTM, CDR2 ANQGSEA. The junction had 9 bases not matched to a gene; V was cut back by 4 bases and J by 3 bases.

Concerning this clone: The same CDR3 arises from other DNA sequences in this sample as well. This sequence joins TRBV5-1 and TRBJ2-7; 13 bases line up with TRBD2. The CDR3 has 15 residues. V dropped 0 bases and J dropped 6; count of bases not matched to a gene: 3. Germline values: CDR1 SGHRS, CDR2 YFSETQ. CDR3 bases: TGCGCCAGCAGCTTGGGACTAGCGGGAGGTCGCGAGCAGTACTTC. Its translation: CASSLGLAGGREQYF.

In regard to this clone: The same CDR3 can be traced to other DNA sequences in this sample. This rearrangement joins TRBV18 to TRBJ1-4, with a possible D match to TRBD1 (6 bases). The ends were cut back, 3 bases at V and 7 bases at J, with 12 bases in the middle. The CDR3 is made up of 14 amino acids. CDR1 is KGHSH and CDR2 is LQKENI in the germline V gene. This CDR3 reads CASSPGGPGEKLFF. CDR3 DNA sequence: TGTGCCAGCTCACCGGGGGGGCCAGGTGAAAAACTGTTTTTT.

This rearrangement joins TRBV4-2 to TRBJ2-6; 7 nucleotides align to TRBD2. This CDR3 contains 18 residues. V lost 0 bases and J lost 5; bases outside the gene matches: 10. CDR1 is LGHNA and CDR2 is YNFKEQ in the germline V gene. The CDR3 DNA follows: TGTGCCAGCAGCCAAGATAGGGAGGGATGGGGCTGGGCCAACGTCCTGACTTTC. It specifies CASSQDREGWGWANVLTF.

V usage is TRBV30 and J usage is TRBJ1-2, with D maybe TRBD1 (5 bases). The germline gives CDR1 GTSNPN, CDR2 SVGIG (reference sequence). The CDR3 consists of 13 residues. Trimming stripped 3 bases from V and 4 bases from J, with 12 bases between. The CDR3 sequence is CAWSLGGTYGYTF. DNA for the CDR3: TGTGCCTGGAGCCTCGGGGGGACCTATGGCTACACCTTC.

The rearrangement uses TRBV27 and TRBJ2-1, with 13 nucleotides matching TRBD2. The germline gives CDR1 MNHEY, CDR2 SMNVEV (reference sequence). The trim removed 2 bases at V and 9 bases at J, leaving 10 bases unmatched. The CDR3 loop spans 17 amino acids. CDR3 loop: CASSLPPGLAGSAEQFF. The CDR3 DNA follows: TGTGCCAGCAGTTTACCACCGGGACTAGCGGGATCTGCTGAGCAGTTCTTC.